The TCR beta chain under discussion was sequenced for a study of siplizumab effects on memory and regulatory T cells. Study-wide points: No more than a minor fraction of alloreactive clones could be traced back to unstimulated subsets. On average, under 75% of mappable alloreactive CD4+ clones were Treg-derived under siplizumab, against about 27% in controls.

Comments on this clone: As yet, its antigen is unknown.

Unstimulated subsets comprising naive, memory, effector memory and TEMRA cells were sequenced in a few donor pairs. Per sample, roughly 99,000 TCR templates were assayed. Libraries were prepared by immunoSEQ multiplex PCR; TCRdb keeps only in-frame clonotypes and omits some of them. The sample includes roughly 25,000 clones, around 84% seen only once; the top ten take roughly a quarter. Germline V gives CDR1 PRHDT, CDR2 FYEKMQ (reference sequence). V lost 5 bases and J lost 9; bases outside the gene matches: 12. This CDR3 has 14 amino acids. The TCR sequence derives from a human donor in good health. Sequenced material: memory CD4+ T cells sorted from blood. V and J are TRBV13 and TRBJ2-7; 8 bases agree with TRBD2. The CDR3 DNA is TGTGCCAGCAGCGGGACCCAGCGGGAGCGAGTGCAGTACTTC. Its protein is CASSGTQRERVQYF.